This T cell receptor beta chain was captured by sequencing in a study of blood T cell repertoires in COVID-19. Study summary: The United States, Italy and Spain supplied acute and convalescent COVID-19 samples. T cells, B-cell-depleted T cells, or PBMCs supplied cDNA or gDNA.

In the study's own analysis: Estimates of nucleated cell counts were drawn from the amplification of reference gene primers. TCRdb keeps only in-frame clones here, not all; method: immunoSEQ multiplex PCR. D and trimming were read from the DNA, whereas the V and J calls and clone size are those reported in that table. The data contain fewer than 55,000 clones, 85% to 90% of them singletons. The TCR comes from a man at least 80 years old with active or convalescent COVID-19. Specimen: peripheral blood.

The CDR3 spells CASSFSGGQETQYF. Written as DNA, the CDR3 is TGCGCCAGCAGCTTTAGCGGGGGGCAAGAGACCCAGTACTTC. The rearrangement uses TRBV5-1 and TRBJ2-5, with 10 bases that match TRBD2. The CDR3 contains 14 residues. The germline V gene has CDR1 SGHRS and CDR2 YFSETQ. V dropped 2 bases and J dropped 2; count of bases not matched to a gene: 0.